This entry describes one T cell receptor beta chain. These data are taken from a study of response to subunit inactivated influenza vaccine. TCRdb analysed the RT-PCR reads with MiXCR anew, one entry per CDR3 protein. This table holds roughly 570,000 distinct CDR3 sequences, approximately 14% found once. V lost 1 base and J lost 0, with 13 bases in between. Looked up from germline, CDR1 is SGHRS and CDR2 is YFSETQ. There are 16 residues in the CDR3. The sample was PBMCs from blood, taken 11 to 12 days after vaccination. This clonotype was sampled from a man aged 45-65 years who received an inactivated influenza vaccine. V and J are TRBV5-1 and TRBJ2-5, with D perhaps matching TRBD1 (5 bases). CDR3 in DNA: TGCGCCAGCAGCTTGATCAGGGAAAGAGACCAAGAGACCCAGTACTTC. This encodes CASSLIRERDQETQYF. The full variable domain, in which reference TRBV5-1 and TRBJ2-5 provide the parts outside the CDR3, is KAGVTQTPRYLIKTRGQQVTLSCSPISGHRSVSWYQQTPGQGLQFLFEYFSETQRNKGNFPGRFSGRQFSNSRSEMNVSTLELGDSALYLCASSLIRERDQETQYFGPGTRLLVL.